This T cell receptor (beta chain) derives from a study of Tregs in tolerant kidney transplant recipients. The CDR3 spans 12 residues. Germline CDR1 MNHEY, CDR2 SVGAGI. V was clipped by 6 bases and J by 4 bases, with 9 bases between them. Profiling relied on immunoSEQ multiplex PCR, and the TCRdb table lists in-frame clones only, not all of them. Among tens of thousands of clones, around 90% were seen once, and the ten largest hold about 0.76%. The TCR sequence derives from a human donor in good health. Material: Tregs from blood. The chain joins TRBV6-5 to TRBJ1-2; D gene ambiguous. The CDR3 bases are TGTGCCAGCAGAGACATGCCCTATGGCTACACCTTC. Translated: CASRDMPYGYTF.